These 5 T cell receptor beta chains originate from one sample sequenced in a study of shared clonotypes between healthy human individuals. Using immunoSEQ multiplex PCR, the repertoire was profiled, and TCRdb retains in-frame clones only, with some absent. The profile shows almost 750,000 clones, approximately 72% of them singletons. Sequenced material: memory CD4+ T cells sorted from blood. Subset in this sample: CD45RA-negative fraction. All receptors come from a woman aged 30 to 39 in good health.

Written as DNA, the CDR3 is TGTGCCAGCAGCTCCGGGACAGGCGGAACAGATACGCAGTATTTT. It specifies CASSSGTGGTDTQYF. This chain joins TRBV7-9 and TRBJ2-3, with 8 positions matching TRBD1. Germline V gives CDR1 SEHNR, CDR2 FQNEAQ (reference sequence). Germline trimming cut 4 bases from V and 3 bases from J; bases unmatched to any gene: 6. CDR3 size: 15 residues.

This clone has only a few counts. The J gene is TRBJ1-1, the V gene TRBV5-4; D gene unclear. CDR1 is SGHNT and CDR2 is YYREEE in the germline V gene (reference sequence). Trimming cost V 5 bases and J 0 bases, with 11 bases left between them. CDR3 length: 14 amino acids. The CDR3 loop reads CASRQDGMNTEAFF. CDR3 coding DNA: TGTGCCAGCAGGCAGGACGGCATGAACACTGAAGCTTTCTTT.

V and J are TRBV19 and TRBJ2-2; 7 bases agree with TRBD1. Germline V lookup: CDR1 LNHDA, CDR2 SQIVND (reference sequence). Trimming cost V 4 bases and J 1 base; bases outside gene matches: 3. The CDR3 consists of 15 residues. CDR3: CASSTRQGNTGELFF. The CDR3 DNA sequence: TGTGCCAGTAGTACCAGACAGGGGAACACCGGGGAGCTGTTTTTT.

The chain combines TRBV7-9 with TRBJ2-1; D is perhaps TRBD1 or TRBD2 (5 bases each). Germline V gives CDR1 SEHNR, CDR2 FQNEAQ (reference sequence). CDR3 length: 17 residues. Trimming left V 5 bases short and J 2 bases short, with 19 bases between. In DNA, the CDR3 is TGTGCCAGCAGCAACCCCTCCGGGACGGAGACCTACAATGAGCAGTTCTTC. Protein: CASSNPSGTETYNEQFF. Full variable domain (outside the CDR3, taken from reference TRBV7-9 and TRBJ2-1): DTGVSQNPRHKITKRGQNVTFRCDPISEHNRLYWYRQTLGQGPEFLTYFQNEAQLEKSRLLSDRFSAERPKGSFSTLEIQRTEQGDSAMYLCASSNPSGTETYNEQFFGPGTRLTVL.

This chain links TRBV7-3 with TRBJ2-5; 7 bases are a match to TRBD2. Per the germline V gene, CDR1 is SGHTA and CDR2 is FQGTGA. The CDR3 has 14 residues. The ends lost 5 bases at V and 5 bases at J; junction bases unmatched: 8. Written as DNA, the CDR3 is TGTGCCAGCAGCCTCGCCGGGGGGAGTGAGACCCAGTACTTC. As protein: CASSLAGGSETQYF.